The next 5 T cell receptor beta chains were all read from a single sample in a study of CD4 T cells in relation to SARS-CoV-2 and coronaviruses. CD4+ T cells from unexposed donors were obtained before the COVID-19 pandemic (2011-2018). After about 10 days of culture, CD4+ T cells were isolated. The antigens for these receptors are not known. Libraries were prepared by immunoSEQ multiplex PCR; TCRdb keeps only in-frame clonotypes and omits some of them. The sample records roughly 15,000 clones, roughly 83% being singletons. Sequencing was done on a sample of CD4+ T cells from PBMCs, cultured in vitro. The receptors come from a human donor in good health.

This chain's CDR3 is CASSLTSGGAYNEQFF. The CDR3 DNA sequence: TGTGCCAGCAGCCTAACTAGCGGGGGGGCTTACAATGAGCAGTTCTTC. The chain uses TRBV3-1 (or the pseudogene TRBV3-2) and TRBJ2-1; 13 positions match TRBD2. Germline CDR1 LGHDT, CDR2 YNNKEL (reference sequence). This CDR3 spans 16 amino acids. Unmatched junction bases numbered 4, after V lost 4 bases and J lost 4 bases.

The chain employs TRBV11-2 and TRBJ1-5, with a tentative D call TRBD1 (6 bases). The CDR3 spans 15 residues. The V end was cut by 3 bases, the J end by 7 bases, with 16 bases between. Germline assignment: CDR1 SGHAT and CDR2 FQNNGV. This CDR3 is CASSLGGGLGQPQHF. CDR3 nucleotides: TGTGCCAGCAGCTTGGGGGGCGGCCTGGGGCAGCCCCAGCATTTT.

The chain employs TRBV19 and TRBJ1-2; 8 bases align to TRBD1. From germline, CDR1 is LNHDA and CDR2 SQIVND (reference sequence). The length of the CDR3 is 16 residues. Trimming at V came to 4 bases and at J to 7 bases, leaving 14 bases not matched to a gene. For the CDR3, the DNA is TGTGCCAGTAGTAATTCTGGACAGGGATTTTCCTTTGGCTACACCTTC. Translation gives CASSNSGQGFSFGYTF. The variable domain in full, with the rest retrieved from reference TRBV19 and TRBJ1-2, is DGGITQSPKYLFRKEGQNVTLSCEQNLNHDAMYWYRQDPGQGLRLIYYSQIVNDFQKGDIAEGYSVSREKKESFPLTVTSAQKNPTAFYLCASSNSGQGFSFGYTFGSGTRLTVV.

V usage is TRBV7-9 and J usage is TRBJ2-1, with 8 bases fitting TRBD2. The J segment lost 7 bases and the V segment lost 1 base, leaving 9 bases of the junction unmatched. The CDR3 spans 16 residues. The germline V gene has CDR1 SEHNR and CDR2 FQNEAQ (reference sequence). The CDR3 loop reads CASSLELAGHRNEQFF. The DNA of the CDR3 is TGTGCCAGCAGCTTAGAGCTAGCGGGTCACAGGAATGAGCAGTTCTTC.

The J gene is TRBJ1-2, the V gene TRBV6-5; a weak D match, TRBD1 (6 bases). CDR3 length equals 15 residues. Germline CDR1 is MNHEY and CDR2 is SVGAGI. The V and J ends lost 5 bases and 4 bases respectively, with 17 bases between them. CDR3 in amino acids: CASSRSGGVIYGYTF. CDR3 DNA sequence: TGTGCCAGCAGTCGTTCGGGGGGCGTTATCTATGGCTACACCTTC.